Presented here are 5 T cell receptor beta chains from one specimen sequenced in a study of CD4+ T cells in melanoma. TCRdb's copy holds only in-frame clones and misses some; the assay was immunoSEQ multiplex PCR. This sample has 110,000 to 150,000 clones, with around 90% found just once. The receptor set was obtained from a human donor with melanoma.

This chain joins TRBV27 and TRBJ2-2; 7 positions agree with TRBD2. The CDR3 is 17 amino acids. With 5 bases clipped from V and 5 bases from J, the junction kept 14 bases outside the gene matches. CDR1 is MNHEY, CDR2 SMNVEV, per germline (reference sequence). Here the CDR3 DNA reads TGTGCCAGCAGTGTCGCCCGACTAGCACTCAAAACCGGGGAGCTGTTTTTT. Amino acid sequence: CASSVARLALKTGELFF.

The rearrangement joins TRBV6-1 to TRBJ1-5, with D possibly TRBD1 on 5 matching bases. Germline loops: CDR1 MNHNS, CDR2 SASEGT. Trimming took 7 bases from V and 4 from J, leaving 8 bases between them. The length of the CDR3 is 12 residues. This chain's CDR3 is CASNSGNQPQHF. As DNA, the CDR3 is TGTGCCAGCAACTCAGGGAATCAGCCCCAGCATTTT.

The gene calls are TRBV10-3 and TRBJ2-5, with 8 bases identical to TRBD1. Germline-derived CDR1 and CDR2 are ENHRY and SYGVKD. This CDR3 is built from 16 residues. The ends lost 6 bases at V and 1 base at J; junction bases unmatched: 10. This CDR3 reads CAISESPGTGQETQYF. The CDR3 DNA is TGTGCCATCAGCGAGAGTCCCGGGACAGGCCAAGAGACCCAGTACTTC.

V and J are TRBV19 and TRBJ1-5; D is uncertain. The CDR3 is 16 amino acids. The V end was cut by 3 bases, the J end by 5 bases, with 17 bases between. The germline gives CDR1 LNHDA, CDR2 SQIVND (reference sequence). The CDR3 loop is CASSIGRSGGHQPQHF. The CDR3 DNA reads TGTGCCAGTAGTATTGGCAGGTCCGGAGGCCATCAGCCCCAGCATTTT.

The V and J genes are TRBV7-9 and TRBJ2-2; 7 bases line up with TRBD2. The CDR3 is made up of 15 amino acids. Germline CDR1 and CDR2: SEHNR and FQNEAQ (reference sequence). Trimming cost V 3 bases and J 5 bases; bases outside gene matches: 6. The CDR3 region is CASSFGGVTTGELFF. The CDR3 DNA follows: TGTGCCAGCAGCTTTGGGGGGGTCACGACCGGGGAGCTGTTTTTT.